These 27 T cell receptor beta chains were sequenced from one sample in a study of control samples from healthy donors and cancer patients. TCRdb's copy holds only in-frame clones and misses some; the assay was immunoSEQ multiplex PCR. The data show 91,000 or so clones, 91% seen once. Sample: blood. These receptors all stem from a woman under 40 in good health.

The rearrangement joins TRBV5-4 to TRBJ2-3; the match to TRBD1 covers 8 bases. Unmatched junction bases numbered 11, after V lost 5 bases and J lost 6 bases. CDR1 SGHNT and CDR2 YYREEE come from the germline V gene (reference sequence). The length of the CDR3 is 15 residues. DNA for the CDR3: TGTGCCAGCAGTCAAAGGACAGGGCCGGGGGATACGCAGTATTTT. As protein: CASSQRTGPGDTQYF.

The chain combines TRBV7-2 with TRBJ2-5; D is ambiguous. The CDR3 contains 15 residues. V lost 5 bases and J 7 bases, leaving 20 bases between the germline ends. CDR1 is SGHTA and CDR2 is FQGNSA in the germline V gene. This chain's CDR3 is CASSPSPVRIRTQYF. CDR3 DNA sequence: TGTGCCAGCAGCCCCAGCCCCGTCCGAATTCGGACCCAGTACTTC.

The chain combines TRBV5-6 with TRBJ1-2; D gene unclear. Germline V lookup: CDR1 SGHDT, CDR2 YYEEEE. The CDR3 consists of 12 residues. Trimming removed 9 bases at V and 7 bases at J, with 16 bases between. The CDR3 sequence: CATQLGRTGYTF. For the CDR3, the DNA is TGTGCCACCCAACTCGGTAGGACTGGCTACACCTTC.

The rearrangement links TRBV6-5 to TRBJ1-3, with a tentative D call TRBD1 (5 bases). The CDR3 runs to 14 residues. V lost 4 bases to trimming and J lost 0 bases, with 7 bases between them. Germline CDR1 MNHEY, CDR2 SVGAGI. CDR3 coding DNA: TGTGCCAGCAGTTTAGGGACCTCTGGAAACACCATATATTTT. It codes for CASSLGTSGNTIYF.

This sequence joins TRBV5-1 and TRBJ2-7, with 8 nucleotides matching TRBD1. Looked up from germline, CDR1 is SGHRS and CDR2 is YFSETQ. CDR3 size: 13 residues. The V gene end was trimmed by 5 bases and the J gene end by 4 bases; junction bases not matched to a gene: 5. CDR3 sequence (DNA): TGCGCCAGCAGTGGACAGGGAACATACGAGCAGTACTTC. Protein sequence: CASSGQGTYEQYF.

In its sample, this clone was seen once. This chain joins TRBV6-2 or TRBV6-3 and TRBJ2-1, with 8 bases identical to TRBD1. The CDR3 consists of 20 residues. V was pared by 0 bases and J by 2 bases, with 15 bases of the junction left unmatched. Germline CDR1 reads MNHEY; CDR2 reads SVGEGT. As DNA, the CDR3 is TGTGCCAGCAGTTACTCGCGCAGGGGGCTTTGGAGTGGGACCTACAATGAGCAGTTCTTC. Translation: CASSYSRRGLWSGTYNEQFF.

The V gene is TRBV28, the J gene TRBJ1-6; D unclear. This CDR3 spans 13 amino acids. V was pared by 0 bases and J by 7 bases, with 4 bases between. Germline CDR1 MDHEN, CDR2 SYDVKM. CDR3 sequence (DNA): TGTGCCAGCAGTTTATGGGGAAATTCACCCCTCCACTTT. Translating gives CASSLWGNSPLHF.

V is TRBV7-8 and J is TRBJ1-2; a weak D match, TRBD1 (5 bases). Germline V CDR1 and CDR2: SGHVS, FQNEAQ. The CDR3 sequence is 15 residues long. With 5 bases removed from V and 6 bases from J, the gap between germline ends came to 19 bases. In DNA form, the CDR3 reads TGTGCCAGCAGCCACGGACGGTTGGGGCGGGATGGCTACACCTTC. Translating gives CASSHGRLGRDGYTF.

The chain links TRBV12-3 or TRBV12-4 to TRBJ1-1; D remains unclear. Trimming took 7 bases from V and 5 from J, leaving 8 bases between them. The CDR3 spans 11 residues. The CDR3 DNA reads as TGTGCCAGCAAGGCTGTGACTGAAGCTTTCTTT. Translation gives CASKAVTEAFF.

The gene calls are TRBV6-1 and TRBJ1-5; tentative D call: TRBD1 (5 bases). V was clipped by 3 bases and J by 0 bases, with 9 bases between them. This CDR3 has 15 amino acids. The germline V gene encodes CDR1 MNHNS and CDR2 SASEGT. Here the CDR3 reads CASSDRVFSNQPQHF. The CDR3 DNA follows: TGTGCCAGCAGTGACAGGGTTTTTAGCAATCAGCCCCAGCATTTT.

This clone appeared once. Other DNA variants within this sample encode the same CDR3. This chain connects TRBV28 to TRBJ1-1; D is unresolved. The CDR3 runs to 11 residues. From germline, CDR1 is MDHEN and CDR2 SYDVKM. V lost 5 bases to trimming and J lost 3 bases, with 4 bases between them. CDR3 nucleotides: TGTGCCAGCAGTAGGTACACTGAAGCTTTCTTT. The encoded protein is CASSRYTEAFF.

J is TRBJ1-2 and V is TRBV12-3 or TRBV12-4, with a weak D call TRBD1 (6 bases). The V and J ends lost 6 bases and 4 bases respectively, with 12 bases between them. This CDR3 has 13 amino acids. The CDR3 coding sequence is TGTGCCAGCAGGGACAGAGCTGGCTATGGCTACACCTTC. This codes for CASRDRAGYGYTF.

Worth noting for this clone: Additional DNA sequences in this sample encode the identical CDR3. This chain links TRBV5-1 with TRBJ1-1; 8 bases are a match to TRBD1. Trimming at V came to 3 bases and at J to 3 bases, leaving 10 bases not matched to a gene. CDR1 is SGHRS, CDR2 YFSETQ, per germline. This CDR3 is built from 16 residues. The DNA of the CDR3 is TGCGCCAGCAGCTATACAGGGGGTCGGTGGGACACTGAAGCTTTCTTT. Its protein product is CASSYTGGRWDTEAFF.

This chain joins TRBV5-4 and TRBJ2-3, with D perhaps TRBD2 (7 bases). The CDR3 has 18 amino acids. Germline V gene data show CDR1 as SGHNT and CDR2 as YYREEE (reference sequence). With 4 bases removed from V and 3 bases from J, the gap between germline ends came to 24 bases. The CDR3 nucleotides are TGTGCCAGCAGCAGGGTCGCCGGGGAGGGGGGGCCAACAGATACGCAGTATTTT. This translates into CASSRVAGEGGPTDTQYF.

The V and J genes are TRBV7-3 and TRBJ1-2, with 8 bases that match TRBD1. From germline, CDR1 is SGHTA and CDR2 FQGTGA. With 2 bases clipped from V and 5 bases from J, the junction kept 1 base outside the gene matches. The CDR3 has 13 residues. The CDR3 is CASSLDRGYGYTF. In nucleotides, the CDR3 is TGTGCCAGCAGCTTAGACAGGGGATATGGCTACACCTTC. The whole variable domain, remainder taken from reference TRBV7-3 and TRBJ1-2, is GAGVSQTPSNKVTEKGKYVELRCDPISGHTALYWYRQSLGQGPEFLIYFQGTGAADDSGLPNDRFFAVRPEGSVSTLKIQRTERGDSAVYLCASSLDRGYGYTFGSGTRLTVV.

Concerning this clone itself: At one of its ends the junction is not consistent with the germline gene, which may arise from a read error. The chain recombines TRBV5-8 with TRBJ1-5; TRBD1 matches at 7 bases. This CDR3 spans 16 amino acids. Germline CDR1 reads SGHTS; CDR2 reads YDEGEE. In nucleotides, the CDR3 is TGTGCCAGCAGCTCAAGGAGGGGGCCCTCGGATCAGACCCAGCATTTT. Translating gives CASSSRRGPSDQTQHF.

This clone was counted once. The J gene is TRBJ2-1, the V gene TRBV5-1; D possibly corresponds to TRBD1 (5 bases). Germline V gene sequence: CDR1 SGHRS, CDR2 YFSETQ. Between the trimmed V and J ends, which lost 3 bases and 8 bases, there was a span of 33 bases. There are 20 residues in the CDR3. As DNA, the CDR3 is TGCGCCAGCAGCTCACGCTGGATGACCGAGCTTAGATACATGGGGCATGAGCAGTTCTTC. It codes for CASSSRWMTELRYMGHEQFF.

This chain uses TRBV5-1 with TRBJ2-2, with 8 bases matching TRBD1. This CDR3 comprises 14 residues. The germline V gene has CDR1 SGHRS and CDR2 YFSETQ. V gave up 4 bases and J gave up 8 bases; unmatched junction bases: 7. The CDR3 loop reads CASSVDREIGELFF. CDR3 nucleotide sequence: TGCGCCAGCAGCGTGGACAGGGAAATAGGGGAGCTGTTTTTT.

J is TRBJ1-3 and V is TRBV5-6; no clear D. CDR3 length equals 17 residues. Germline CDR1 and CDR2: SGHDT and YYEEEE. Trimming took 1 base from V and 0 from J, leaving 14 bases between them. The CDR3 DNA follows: TGTGCCAGCAGCTTGTTGTCAGCTCAAAACTCTGGAAACACCATATATTTT. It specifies CASSLLSAQNSGNTIYF.

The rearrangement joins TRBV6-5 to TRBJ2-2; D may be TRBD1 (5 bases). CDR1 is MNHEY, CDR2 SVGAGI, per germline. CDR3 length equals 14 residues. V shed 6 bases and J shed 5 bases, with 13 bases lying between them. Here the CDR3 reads CASSTRVKTGELFF. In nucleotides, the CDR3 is TGTGCCAGCAGCACCAGGGTAAAGACCGGGGAGCTGTTTTTT.

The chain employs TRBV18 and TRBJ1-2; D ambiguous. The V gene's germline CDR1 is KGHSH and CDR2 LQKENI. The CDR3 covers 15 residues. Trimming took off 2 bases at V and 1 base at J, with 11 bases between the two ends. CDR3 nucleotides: TGTGCCAGCTCACCAGCGCGGATCATTAACTATGGCTACACCTTC. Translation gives CASSPARIINYGYTF. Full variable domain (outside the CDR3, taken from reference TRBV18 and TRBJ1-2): NAGVMQNPRHLVRRRGQEARLRCSPMKGHSHVYWYRQLPEEGLKFMVYLQKENIIDESGMPKERFSAEFPKEGPSILRIQQVVRGDSAAYFCASSPARIINYGYTFGSGTRLTVV.

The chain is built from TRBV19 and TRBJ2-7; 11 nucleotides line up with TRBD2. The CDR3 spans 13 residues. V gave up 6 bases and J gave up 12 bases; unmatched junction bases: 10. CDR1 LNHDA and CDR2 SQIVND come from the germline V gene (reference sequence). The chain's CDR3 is CASSSGVAGGPYF. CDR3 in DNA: TGTGCCAGTAGCTCGGGGGTAGCGGGAGGGCCGTACTTC.

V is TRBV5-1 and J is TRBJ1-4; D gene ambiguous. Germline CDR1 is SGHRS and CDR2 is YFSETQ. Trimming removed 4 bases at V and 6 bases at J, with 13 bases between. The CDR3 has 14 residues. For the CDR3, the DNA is TGCGCCAGCAGCCTAGTGGGTGGTTATGAAAAACTGTTTTTT. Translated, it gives CASSLVGGYEKLFF.

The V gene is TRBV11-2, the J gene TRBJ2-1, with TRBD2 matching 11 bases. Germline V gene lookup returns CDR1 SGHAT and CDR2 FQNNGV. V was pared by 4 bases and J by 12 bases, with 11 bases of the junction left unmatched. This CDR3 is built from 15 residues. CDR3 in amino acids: CASSWGSGGDLRQFF. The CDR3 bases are TGTGCCAGCAGCTGGGGTAGCGGGGGGGACCTCAGGCAGTTCTTC.

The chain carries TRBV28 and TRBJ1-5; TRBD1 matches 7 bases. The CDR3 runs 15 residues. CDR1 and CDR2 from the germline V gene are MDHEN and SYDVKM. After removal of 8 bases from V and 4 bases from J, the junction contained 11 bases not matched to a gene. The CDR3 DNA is TGTGCCAGCTACTGGACAGGCGATGCTAATCAGCCCCAGCATTTT. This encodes CASYWTGDANQPQHF.

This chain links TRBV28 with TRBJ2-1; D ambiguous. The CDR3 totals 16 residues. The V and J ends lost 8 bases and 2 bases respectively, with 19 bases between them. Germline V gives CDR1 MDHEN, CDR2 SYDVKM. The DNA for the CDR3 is TGTGCCAGCGTATATGATAAGGTTCTCCCCTACAATGAGCAGTTCTTC. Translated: CASVYDKVLPYNEQFF.

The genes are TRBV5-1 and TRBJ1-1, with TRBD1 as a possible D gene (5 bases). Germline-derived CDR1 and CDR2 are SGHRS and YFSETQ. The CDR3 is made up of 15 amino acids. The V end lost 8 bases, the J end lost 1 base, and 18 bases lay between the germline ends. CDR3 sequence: CASNDPGRQNTEAFF. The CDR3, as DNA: TGCGCCAGTAACGATCCGGGACGCCAGAACACTGAAGCTTTCTTT. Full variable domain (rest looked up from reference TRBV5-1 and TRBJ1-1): KAGVTQTPRYLIKTRGQQVTLSCSPISGHRSVSWYQQTPGQGLQFLFEYFSETQRNKGNFPGRFSGRQFSNSRSEMNVSTLELGDSALYLCASNDPGRQNTEAFFGQGTRLTVV.